This TCR beta chain was recorded in a study of shared clonotypes between healthy human individuals. Points from the study as a whole: Among the subsets, naive ones generally showed larger estimated richness than memory ones. The authors expected sequencing depth to affect clonotype sharing among donors.

With respect to this clone: No antigen is known for it.

Clones were read by immunoSEQ multiplex PCR, and TCRdb kept only the in-frame ones, dropping some. The sample has about 1.1 million clones; about 80% are singletons. This CDR3 contains 14 residues. Germline assignment: CDR1 SEHNR and CDR2 FQNEAQ (reference sequence). The V segment lost 7 bases and the J segment 7 bases; nucleotides outside the gene matches: 7. The TCR comes from a man in his late teens or twenties in good health. Some clones in this sample may be carry-over from other donors' samples. The material sequenced was memory CD4+ T cells from PBMCs. Sample subset: CD45RA-negative fraction. The chain links TRBV7-9 to TRBJ2-1; TRBD1 agrees at 10 bases. CDR3 in DNA: TGTGCCAGCAACGCCGGGACAGGGGTGAATGAGCAGTTCTTC. Its translation: CASNAGTGVNEQFF. Combining the CDR3 with reference TRBV7-9 and TRBJ2-1 gives the whole variable domain DTGVSQNPRHKITKRGQNVTFRCDPISEHNRLYWYRQTLGQGPEFLTYFQNEAQLEKSRLLSDRFSAERPKGSFSTLEIQRTEQGDSAMYLCASNAGTGVNEQFFGPGTRLTVL.